These 3 T cell receptor beta chains came from one sample sequenced in a study of T-cell reconstitution after alpha-beta-depleted transplantation in children. Preparation of the TCRbeta library was carried out with unique molecular identifiers. In TCRdb, the PCR reads were re-called with MiXCR into one record per CDR3 protein. The sample includes 250,000 to 300,000 distinct CDR3 sequences, approximately 7.3% of them seen just once. These receptors' antigens are unknown. The study's findings and limits: Fresh T-cell production supplied most of the T-cell counts and diversity seen one year after transplant.

The material sequenced was peripheral blood, taken 360 days after TCRalphabeta/CD19-depleted stem cell transplant. The receptors derive from a female patient aged 2-10 years who had a stem cell transplant for Fanconi anemia, so the T cells may come from the graft donor.

This clonotype was seen a few times. The gene calls are TRBV4-3 and TRBJ2-4, with 8 bases that match TRBD2. V shed 1 base and J 7 bases; nucleotides not matched to a gene: 6. Germline V gene sequence: CDR1 LGHNA, CDR2 YSLEER. The CDR3 runs to 15 residues. The DNA of the CDR3 is TGCGCCAGCAGCCAAGTCGGGGGGGCCCGGAACATTCAGTACTTC. This gives the protein CASSQVGGARNIQYF.

Ten or more counts support this clonotype. The chain uses TRBV27 and TRBJ1-2, with TRBD1 matching 7 bases. The CDR3 sequence is 13 residues long. Looked up from germline, CDR1 is MNHEY and CDR2 is SMNVEV (reference sequence). With V trimmed by 2 bases and J by 6 bases, 3 bases remained unmatched. In DNA form, the CDR3 reads TGTGCCAGCAGTTTACAGGGGGTACATGGCTACACCTTC. The encoded protein is CASSLQGVHGYTF.

The chain recombines TRBV20-1 with TRBJ2-6; D is ambiguous. Germline CDR1 and CDR2: DFQATT and SNEGSKA (reference sequence). The length of the CDR3 is 16 residues. The V end lost 0 bases, the J end lost 4 bases, and 13 bases lay between the germline ends. The CDR3 coding sequence is TGCAGTGCTAGAGAGCCGCCCGGAGCGGGGGCCAACGTCCTGACTTTC. Translation: CSAREPPGAGANVLTF.